This TCR beta chain was identified in a study of neoadjuvant anti-PD-1 for oral cavity cancer. About the study: Nivolumab at 3 mg/kg was mostly given biweekly, three to four doses, pre-surgery. Non-progressing patients received a fourth nivolumab dose near day 43, then surgery on days 50-56. General observations from the study: After neoadjuvant nivolumab, PBMC T cell clonality was significantly higher in non-responders than responders.

Germline assignment: CDR1 KGHSH and CDR2 LQKENI. There are 12 residues in the CDR3. Trimming took 4 bases from V and 1 from J, leaving 4 bases between them. Comments on this clone: Its specificity is unknown.

PBMC libraries mostly used around 460 ng of input genomic DNA, with six replicates per sample. Some clones are missing from TCRdb's copy, which holds only in-frame ones; the method was immunoSEQ multiplex PCR. The sample includes 14,000 or so clones, 60% to 70% of them seen just once. This clonotype was sampled from a person aged 35 to 85 with oral cavity squamous cell carcinoma. The sample was PBMCs, taken before nivolumab (anti-PD-1) treatment. The chain joins TRBV18 to TRBJ1-1; D remains ambiguous. The CDR3 sequence is CASSLQNTEAFF. The CDR3 DNA sequence: TGTGCCAGCTCACTACAGAACACTGAAGCTTTCTTT.